This T cell receptor beta chain derives from a study of control samples from healthy donors and cancer patients. Clones were sequenced by immunoSEQ multiplex PCR, and TCRdb holds only the in-frame ones, with some missing. This table holds tens of thousands of clones, about 94% found once. CDR3 size: 13 residues. The V and J ends lost 6 bases and 3 bases respectively, with 11 bases between them. The germline CDR1 and CDR2 sequences are MNHEY and SVGAGI. Sequenced sample: blood. The TCR sequence derives from a woman aged 25 to 39 in good health. The chain joins TRBV6-5 to TRBJ1-1; D gene uncertain. Here the CDR3 DNA reads TGTGCCAGCAGCTACGCCCGGTACACTGAAGCTTTCTTT. As protein: CASSYARYTEAFF.